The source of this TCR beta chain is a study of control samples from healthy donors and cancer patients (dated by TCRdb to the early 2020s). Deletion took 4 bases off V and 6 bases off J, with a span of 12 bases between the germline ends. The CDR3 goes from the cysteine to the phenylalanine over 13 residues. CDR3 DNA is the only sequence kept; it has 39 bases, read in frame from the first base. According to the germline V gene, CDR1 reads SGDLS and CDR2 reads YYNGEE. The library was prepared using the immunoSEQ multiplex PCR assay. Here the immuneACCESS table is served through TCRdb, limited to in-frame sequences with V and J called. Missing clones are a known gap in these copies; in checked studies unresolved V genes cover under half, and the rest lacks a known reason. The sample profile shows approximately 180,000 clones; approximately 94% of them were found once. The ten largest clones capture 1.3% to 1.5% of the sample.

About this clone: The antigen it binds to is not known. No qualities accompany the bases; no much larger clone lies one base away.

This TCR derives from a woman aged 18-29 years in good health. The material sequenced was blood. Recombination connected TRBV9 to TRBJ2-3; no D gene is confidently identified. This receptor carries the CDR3 CASSPPRKDTQYF. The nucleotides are TGTGCCAGCAGCCCTCCAAGGAAGGATACGCAGTATTTT. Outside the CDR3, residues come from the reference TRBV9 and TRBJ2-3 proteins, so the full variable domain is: DSGVTQTPKHLITATGQRVTLRCSPRSGDLSVYWYQQSLDQGLQFLIQYYNGEERAKGNILERFSAQQFPDLHSELNLSSLELGDSALYFCASSPPRKDTQYFGPGTRLTVL.